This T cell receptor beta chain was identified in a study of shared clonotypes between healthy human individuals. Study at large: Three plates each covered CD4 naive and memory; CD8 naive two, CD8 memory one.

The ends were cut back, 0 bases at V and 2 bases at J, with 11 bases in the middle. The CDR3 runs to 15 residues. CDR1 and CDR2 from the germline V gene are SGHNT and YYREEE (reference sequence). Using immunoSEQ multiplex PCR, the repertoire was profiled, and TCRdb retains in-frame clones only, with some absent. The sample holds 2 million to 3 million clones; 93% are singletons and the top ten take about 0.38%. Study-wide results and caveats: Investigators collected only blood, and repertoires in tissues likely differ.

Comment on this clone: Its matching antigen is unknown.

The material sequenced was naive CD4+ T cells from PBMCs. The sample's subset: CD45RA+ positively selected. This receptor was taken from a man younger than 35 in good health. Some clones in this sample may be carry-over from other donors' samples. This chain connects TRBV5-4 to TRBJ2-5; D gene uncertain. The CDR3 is CASSLGSAMQETQYF. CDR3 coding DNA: TGTGCCAGCAGCTTGGGGTCAGCCATGCAAGAGACCCAGTACTTC.